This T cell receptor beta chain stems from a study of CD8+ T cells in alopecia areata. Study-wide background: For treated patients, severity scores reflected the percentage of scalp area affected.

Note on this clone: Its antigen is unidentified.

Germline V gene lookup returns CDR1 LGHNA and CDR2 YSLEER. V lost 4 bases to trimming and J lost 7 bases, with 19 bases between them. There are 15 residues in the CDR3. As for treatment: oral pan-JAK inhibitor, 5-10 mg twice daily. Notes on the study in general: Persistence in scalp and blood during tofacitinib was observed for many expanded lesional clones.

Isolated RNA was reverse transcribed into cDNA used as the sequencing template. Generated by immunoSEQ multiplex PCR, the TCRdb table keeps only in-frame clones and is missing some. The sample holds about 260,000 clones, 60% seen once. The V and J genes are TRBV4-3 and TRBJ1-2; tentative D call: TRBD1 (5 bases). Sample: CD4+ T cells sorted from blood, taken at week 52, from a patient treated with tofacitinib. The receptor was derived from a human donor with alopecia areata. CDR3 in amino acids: CASSLLGSGRSGYTF. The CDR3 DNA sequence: TGCGCCAGCAGCCTCTTGGGATCGGGGCGGAGTGGCTACACCTTC.